The clone carrying this T cell receptor (beta chain) was recorded at least ten times. As yet, its antigen is unknown. These data belong to a study of early T cells in non-severe SARS-CoV-2 infection. Study overall: Sequencing input comprised bulk RNA from unsorted whole blood; chain pairing was not available.

The CDR3 sequence is 18 residues long. Germline V gene data show CDR1 as MNHNS and CDR2 as SASEGT. After removal of 4 bases from V and 1 base from J, the junction contained 13 bases not matched to a gene. Unique molecular identifiers tagged individual cDNA molecules. One entry per CDR3 protein results from TCRdb running MiXCR on the 5' RACE reads. The repertoire holds 45,000 to 55,000 distinct CDR3 sequences, with roughly 6.2% as singletons. Study-level results: VDJdb-based matching was biased toward anti-spike CD8 responses and missed private and CD4 specificities.

Input material: whole blood. The receptor was derived from an adult who was a healthcare worker with PCR-confirmed SARS-CoV-2 infection or an uninfected control (not recorded which). The V and J genes are TRBV6-1 and TRBJ2-3, with TRBD2 matching 8 bases. The CDR3, as DNA: TGTGCCAGCAGTGTGAGAAGTCGGGGGGGCCGGGGCACAGATACGCAGTATTTT. It specifies CASSVRSRGGRGTDTQYF.